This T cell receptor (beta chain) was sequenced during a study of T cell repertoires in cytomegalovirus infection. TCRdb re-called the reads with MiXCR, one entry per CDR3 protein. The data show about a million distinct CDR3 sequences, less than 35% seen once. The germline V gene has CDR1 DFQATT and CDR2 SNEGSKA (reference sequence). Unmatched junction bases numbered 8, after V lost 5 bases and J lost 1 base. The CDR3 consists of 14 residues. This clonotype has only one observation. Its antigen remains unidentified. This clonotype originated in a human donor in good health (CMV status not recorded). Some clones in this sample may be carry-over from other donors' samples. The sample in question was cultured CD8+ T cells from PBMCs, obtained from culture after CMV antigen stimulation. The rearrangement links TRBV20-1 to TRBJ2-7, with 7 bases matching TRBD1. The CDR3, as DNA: TGCAGTGCTGTCAACAGGGACAGTTCCTACGAGCAGTACTTC. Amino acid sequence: CSAVNRDSSYEQYF.